Below, 20 T cell receptor beta chains from the same sample are listed, as sequenced in a study of cytomegalovirus exposure and HLA in healthy donors. The table came from immunoSEQ multiplex PCR; TCRdb's copy has only in-frame clones and leaves some out. The sample consists of about 68,000 clones, about 96% of them appearing once. The sample consisted of PBMCs. The receptors come from a man younger than 35 in good health and CMV-seronegative.

The gene calls are TRBV9 and TRBJ2-3, with 8 bases fitting TRBD1. After removal of 4 bases from V and 3 bases from J, the junction contained 10 bases not matched to a gene. Looked up from germline, CDR1 is SGDLS and CDR2 is YYNGEE. The CDR3 totals 16 residues. The DNA for the CDR3 is TGTGCCAGCAGCTCCCGACAGGGGATAGGGACAGATACGCAGTATTTT. Protein: CASSSRQGIGTDTQYF.

Turning to this clone: Its ends do not fully match the called genes, so a read error is possible. V and J are TRBV7-7 and TRBJ2-5; D possibly corresponds to TRBD1 (5 bases). CDR1 and CDR2 from the germline V gene are SSHAT and FNYEAQ (reference sequence). CDR3 length equals 15 residues. The CDR3 coding sequence is TGTGCTAGCAGCTCCCGATGGGGCAGGGAAGAGACCCAGTACTTC. As protein: CASSSRWGREETQYF. Using reference TRBV7-7 and TRBJ2-5 for the parts outside the CDR3, the full variable domain is GAGVSQSPRYKVTKRGQDVTLRCDPISSHATLYWYQQALGQGPEFLTYFNYEAQPDKSGLPSDRFSAERPEGSISTLTIQRTEQRDSAMYRCASSSRWGREETQYFGPGTRLLVL.

The CDR3, as DNA: TGTGCCAGCAGCTTGGGGACAGGGGGCACCGGGGAGCTGTTTTTT. Translating it yields CASSLGTGGTGELFF. This chain links TRBV5-8 with TRBJ2-2; TRBD1 agrees at 10 bases. CDR3 size: 15 residues. CDR1 and CDR2 (germline): SGHTS, YDEGEE. After removal of 0 bases from V and 4 bases from J, the junction contained 0 bases not matched to a gene.

The chain has TRBV10-3 and TRBJ2-7; 7 bases map to TRBD1. CDR3 size: 14 residues. Germline trimming cut 2 bases from V and 3 bases from J; bases unmatched to any gene: 4. CDR1 is ENHRY and CDR2 is SYGVKD in the germline V gene. In DNA, the CDR3 is TGTGCCATCAGTGAGCCATCAGGGGGCTACGAGCAGTACTTC. Amino acids: CAISEPSGGYEQYF.

The chain recombines TRBV19 with TRBJ1-1; maybe TRBD1 (5 bases). The CDR3 loop spans 15 amino acids. Germline values: CDR1 LNHDA, CDR2 SQIVND (reference sequence). V was pared by 7 bases and J by 1 base, with 16 bases between. The CDR3 spells CASTRGGPRNTEAFF. CDR3 DNA: TGTGCCAGTACTCGGGGGGGACCCAGGAACACTGAAGCTTTCTTT.

The chain carries TRBV10-3 and TRBJ2-7; TRBD2 aligns across 10 bases. The germline CDR1 and CDR2 sequences are ENHRY and SYGVKD. V lost 2 bases, J lost 3 bases, and 7 bases stayed unmatched. The CDR3 runs to 16 residues. The CDR3 loop is CAISERLAGGGYEQYF. CDR3 sequence (DNA): TGTGCCATCAGTGAGCGGTTAGCGGGGGGTGGCTACGAGCAGTACTTC.

This clone appeared once. V and J are TRBV9 and TRBJ2-5; 7 nucleotides line up with TRBD2. The CDR3 totals 13 residues. Germline V lookup: CDR1 SGDLS, CDR2 YYNGEE. The J segment lost 6 bases and the V segment lost 2 bases, leaving 4 bases of the junction unmatched. This chain's CDR3 is CASSVGLFQTQYF. The DNA of the CDR3 is TGTGCCAGCAGCGTGGGACTATTCCAGACCCAGTACTTC. Looking up the rest from reference TRBV9 and TRBJ2-5 gives the full variable domain: DSGVTQTPKHLITATGQRVTLRCSPRSGDLSVYWYQQSLDQGLQFLIQYYNGEERAKGNILERFSAQQFPDLHSELNLSSLELGDSALYFCASSVGLFQTQYFGPGTRLLVL.

The V gene is TRBV20-1, the J gene TRBJ2-5; no clear D gene. The length of the CDR3 is 10 residues. V lost 5 bases and J lost 3, with 4 bases in between. Germline assignment: CDR1 DFQATT and CDR2 SNEGSKA (reference sequence). This CDR3 reads CSASEETQYF. CDR3 bases: TGCAGTGCTTCTGAAGAGACCCAGTACTTC.

The chain uses TRBV7-9 and TRBJ1-6, with TRBD1 matching 7 bases. The V gene's germline CDR1 is SEHNR and CDR2 FQNEAQ (reference sequence). V was pared by 4 bases and J by 5 bases, with 2 bases of the junction left unmatched. This CDR3 contains 14 residues. The CDR3 DNA follows: TGTGCCAGCAGCTCCGGGACAGATAATTCACCCCTCCACTTT. Residues: CASSSGTDNSPLHF.

This clone was counted a few times. This chain joins TRBV7-9 and TRBJ2-2, with a weak D call TRBD2 (6 bases). Germline V lookup: CDR1 SEHNR, CDR2 FQNEAQ (reference sequence). The CDR3 is 19 residues long. V was cut by 1 base and J by 0 bases, with 18 bases left in between. The CDR3 region is CASSLGAGTSPSNTGELFF. In DNA, the CDR3 is TGTGCCAGCAGCTTAGGGGCGGGGACTTCCCCTTCGAACACCGGGGAGCTGTTTTTT. Full variable domain (missing parts from reference TRBV7-9 and TRBJ2-2): DTGVSQNPRHKITKRGQNVTFRCDPISEHNRLYWYRQTLGQGPEFLTYFQNEAQLEKSRLLSDRFSAERPKGSFSTLEIQRTEQGDSAMYLCASSLGAGTSPSNTGELFFGEGSRLTVL.

The chain joins TRBV21-1 to TRBJ2-2; the DNA was not compared with TRBD2, the D call given in the table. TRBV21-1 is classified as a pseudogene. The CDR3 sequence is 15 residues long. CDR3 bases: TGTGCCAGCAGCATGACGACTACAAACACCGGGGAGCTGTTTTTT. It specifies CASSMTTTNTGELFF.

The V and J genes are TRBV7-6 and TRBJ2-3; no reliable D call. The CDR3 has 13 amino acids. Germline loops: CDR1 SGHVS, CDR2 FNYEAQ. V lost 1 base to trimming and J lost 2 bases, with 4 bases between them. Written as DNA, the CDR3 is TGTGCCAGCAGCTTAGAGCACACAGATACGCAGTATTTT. Protein sequence: CASSLEHTDTQYF.

This clone was picked up one time. This sequence joins TRBV7-9 and TRBJ2-2; no clear D. Germline V gene sequence: CDR1 SEHNR, CDR2 FQNEAQ (reference sequence). The V gene lost 3 bases and the J gene lost 6 bases, with 8 bases spanning the gap. CDR3 length: 13 amino acids. In DNA form, the CDR3 reads TGTGCCAGCAGCTTCGTCGTCGCCGGGGAGCTGTTTTTT. This gives the protein CASSFVVAGELFF.

The rearrangement links TRBV5-4 to TRBJ2-1; D not certain. This CDR3 spans 13 amino acids. The germline V gene has CDR1 SGHNT and CDR2 YYREEE (reference sequence). The germline V and J ends were trimmed by 4 bases and 8 bases, with 13 bases remaining between them. Here the CDR3 reads CASSIPTRDEQFF. In nucleotides, the CDR3 is TGTGCCAGCAGCATTCCGACTCGGGATGAGCAGTTCTTC.

V is TRBV5-4 and J is TRBJ2-2; 9 bases line up with TRBD1. The CDR3 is 16 amino acids. Germline V gives CDR1 SGHNT, CDR2 YYREEE (reference sequence). V dropped 2 bases and J dropped 4; count of bases not matched to a gene: 6. CDR3 loop: CASSFTGGPGTGELFF. DNA for the CDR3: TGTGCCAGCAGCTTTACAGGGGGCCCAGGCACCGGGGAGCTGTTTTTT.

This clone occurred once. The J gene is TRBJ2-7, the V gene TRBV28, with D possibly matching TRBD1 (5 bases). V was clipped by 3 bases and J by 0 bases, with 9 bases between them. Looked up from germline, CDR1 is MDHEN and CDR2 is SYDVKM. The length of the CDR3 is 14 residues. The CDR3 coding sequence is TGTGCCAGCAGTTTGTGGGGCGGCTCCTACGAGCAGTACTTC. Translating gives CASSLWGGSYEQYF.

The chain carries TRBV5-1 and TRBJ2-2; D not certain. The CDR3 consists of 14 residues. CDR1 and CDR2 (germline): SGHRS, YFSETQ. Trimming left V 0 bases short and J 5 bases short, with 8 bases between. CDR3 bases: TGCGCCAGCAGCTTGGCTCCGAGTACCGGGGAGCTGTTTTTT. Amino acid sequence: CASSLAPSTGELFF.

This rearrangement joins TRBV19 to TRBJ1-5; no reliable D call. The CDR3 totals 14 residues. The germline V gene has CDR1 LNHDA and CDR2 SQIVND (reference sequence). Trimming removed 7 bases from V and 0 bases from J, with 10 bases in between. The CDR3 loop reads CASTDFYSNQPQHF. CDR3 in DNA: TGTGCCAGTACGGACTTTTATAGCAATCAGCCCCAGCATTTT. The full variable domain, its missing parts supplied by reference TRBV19 and TRBJ1-5, is DGGITQSPKYLFRKEGQNVTLSCEQNLNHDAMYWYRQDPGQGLRLIYYSQIVNDFQKGDIAEGYSVSREKKESFPLTVTSAQKNPTAFYLCASTDFYSNQPQHFGDGTRLSIL.

The chain is built from TRBV10-1 and TRBJ2-2; a weak D match, TRBD1 (5 bases). The V and J ends lost 3 bases and 7 bases respectively, with 9 bases between them. CDR3 size: 13 residues. Germline V gene sequence: CDR1 WNHNN, CDR2 SYGVQD (reference sequence). The CDR3 sequence: CASSDRANGELFF. The CDR3 DNA reads as TGCGCCAGCAGTGACAGGGCAAACGGGGAGCTGTTTTTT.

V gene TRBV18 combines with J gene TRBJ1-2; D might be TRBD1 (5 bases). The V end lost 3 bases, the J end lost 4 bases, and 15 bases lay between the germline ends. Germline V CDR1 and CDR2: KGHSH, LQKENI. The CDR3 is made up of 15 amino acids. CDR3 protein: CASSPEALGGYGYTF. The CDR3 DNA reads as TGTGCCAGCTCACCCGAAGCCCTGGGGGGCTATGGCTACACCTTC.